This TCR beta chain was sequenced for a study of blood T cells in healthy people across ages. Study at large: Template switching captured about one barcoded beta molecule per two T cells. Study outcomes and limitations: Across samples, TCR beta diversity tracked strongly with naive T cell percentage. Unknown donor CMV status possibly confounded expanded clonotype changes.

CDR3 size: 15 residues. Trimming removed 3 bases from V and 9 bases from J; junction bases left unmatched: 9. Per the germline V gene, CDR1 is LGHNA and CDR2 is YSLEER. Comments on this clonotype: Antigen specificity is unknown.

A second about 7 to 11 cycle PCR used barcoded and J-beta primers. Unique molecular identifiers of 12 random nucleotides labeled each cDNA. TCRdb processed the 5' RACE reads anew with MiXCR; each CDR3 protein has one entry. The sample includes 650,000 or so distinct CDR3 sequences, about 50% of them seen just once. The source material was blood. This chain connects TRBV4-3 to TRBJ2-1; 9 bases agree with TRBD1. This clonotype originated in a woman of 80 years or more in good health. CDR3 amino acids: CASSQDGQGYTEQFF. In nucleotides, the CDR3 is TGCGCCAGCAGCCAGGATGGACAGGGGTATACTGAGCAGTTCTTC.